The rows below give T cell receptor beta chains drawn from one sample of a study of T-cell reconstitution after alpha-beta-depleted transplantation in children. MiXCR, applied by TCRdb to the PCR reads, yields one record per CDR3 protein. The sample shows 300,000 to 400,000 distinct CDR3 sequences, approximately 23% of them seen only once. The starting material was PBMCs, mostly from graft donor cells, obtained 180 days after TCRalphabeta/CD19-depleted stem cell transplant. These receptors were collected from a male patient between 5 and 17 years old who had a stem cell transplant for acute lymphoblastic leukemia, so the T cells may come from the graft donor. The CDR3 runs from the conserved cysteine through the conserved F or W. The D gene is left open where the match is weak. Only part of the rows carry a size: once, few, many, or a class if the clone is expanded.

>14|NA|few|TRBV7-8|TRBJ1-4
TGTGCCAGCAGCAGGACATCAAGGCATGAAAAACTGTTTTTT
CASSRTSRHEKLFF
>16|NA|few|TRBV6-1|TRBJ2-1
TGTGCCAGCAGCCTAGGATTAGAGGGACATTACAATGAGCAGTTCTTC
CASSLGLEGHYNEQFF
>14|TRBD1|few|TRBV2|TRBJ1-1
TGTGCCAGCAGTGATCCCACAGGGGGGACTGAAGCTTTCTTT
CASSDPTGGTEAFF
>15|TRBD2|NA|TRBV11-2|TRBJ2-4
TGTGCCAGCAGCTTAGTTACTAGCGGGAGAAACATTCAGTACTTC
CASSLVTSGRNIQYF
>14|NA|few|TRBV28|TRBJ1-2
TGTGCCAGCAGTTTATACGCAGGGACATATGGCTACACCTTC
CASSLYAGTYGYTF
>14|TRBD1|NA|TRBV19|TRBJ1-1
TGTGCCAGTCGGGACAGGGGAAGGAACACTGAAGCTTTCTTT
CASRDRGRNTEAFF
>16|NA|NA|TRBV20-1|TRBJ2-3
TGCAGTGCTAGAGCGGGTGGGGGTGTCCTCACAGATACGCAGTATTTT
CSARAGGGVLTDTQYF
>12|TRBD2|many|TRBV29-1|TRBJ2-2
TGCAGCGAGCGGGACCTCACCGGGGAGCTGTTTTTT
CSERDLTGELFF
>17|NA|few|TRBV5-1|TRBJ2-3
TGCGCCAGCAGCTTGTATGGTCCCGGGACCAACACAGATACGCAGTATTTT
CASSLYGPGTNTDTQYF
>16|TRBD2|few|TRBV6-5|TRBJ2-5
TGTGCCAGCAGTTACTCTAGACTAGCGGGAGTAGAGACCCAGTACTTC
CASSYSRLAGVETQYF
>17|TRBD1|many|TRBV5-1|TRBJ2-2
TGCGCCAGCACCCCGGGACAGCCAAACCTACTCACCGGGGAGCTGTTTTTT
CASTPGQPNLLTGELFF
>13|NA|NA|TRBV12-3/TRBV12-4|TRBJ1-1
TGTGCCAGCAGTTTGTTCAGGAACACTGAAGCTTTCTTT
CASSLFRNTEAFF
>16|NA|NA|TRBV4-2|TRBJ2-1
TGTGCCAGCAGCCAAGAAAGGACAGCTGTGTACAATGAGCAGTTCTTC
CASSQERTAVYNEQFF
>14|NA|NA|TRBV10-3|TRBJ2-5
TGTGCCACTACGAGGGGGGCGGGGCAAGAGACCCAGTACTTC
CATTRGAGQETQYF
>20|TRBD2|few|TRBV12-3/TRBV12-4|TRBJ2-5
TGTGCCAGCAGTTTATCAAAATTCCGGTTGGGGACTAGCGGAAAAGAGACCCAGTACTTC
CASSLSKFRLGTSGKETQYF
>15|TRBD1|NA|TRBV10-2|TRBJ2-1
TGCGCCAGCCGCAGGGGGCAAAACTCCTACAATGAGCAGTTCTTC
CASRRGQNSYNEQFF
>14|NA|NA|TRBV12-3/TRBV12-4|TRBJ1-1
TGTGCCAGCAGTGGGAAGGGGATGAACACTGAAGCTTTCTTT
CASSGKGMNTEAFF
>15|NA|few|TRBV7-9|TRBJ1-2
TGTGCCAGCAGCTTAAAAGGTTCTAAAAAATCCCTTGACACCTTC
CASSLKGSKKSLDTF
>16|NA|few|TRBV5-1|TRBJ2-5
TGCGCCAGCAGCTTGGGGCGAGGAAAAGCCCAAGAGACCCAGTACTTC
CASSLGRGKAQETQYF
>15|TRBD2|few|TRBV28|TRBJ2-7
TGTGCCAGCAGCTTTGGAGGGCGGGGGTACTACGAGCAGTACTTC
CASSFGGRGYYEQYF
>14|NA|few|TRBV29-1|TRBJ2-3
TGCAGCGTTGAAATACTCACCCCCACGGATACGCAGTATTTT
CSVEILTPTDTQYF
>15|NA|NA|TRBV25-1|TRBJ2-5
TGTGCCAGCACTAGTAGGCATAGGAGGCAAGAGACCCAGTACTTC
CASTSRHRRQETQYF
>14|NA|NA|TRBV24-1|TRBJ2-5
TGTGCCACCAGTGATGGGGGCTTCCAAGAGACCCAGTACTTC
CATSDGGFQETQYF
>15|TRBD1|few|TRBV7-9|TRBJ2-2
TGTGCCAGCAGCTTAACAGGGGTGTACACCGGGGAGCTGTTTTTT
CASSLTGVYTGELFF
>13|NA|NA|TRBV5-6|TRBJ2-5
TGTGCCAGCAGCTTGAAAGGGAGAGAGACCCAGTACTTC
CASSLKGRETQYF
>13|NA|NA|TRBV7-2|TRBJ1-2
TGTGCCACCGCCGATTGGAAAGGGGAAGGCTACACCTTC
CATADWKGEGYTF
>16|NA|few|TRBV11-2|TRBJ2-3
TGTGCCAGCAGCTTAGCACAGGGTCCAGTGGGAGATACGCAGTATTTT
CASSLAQGPVGDTQYF
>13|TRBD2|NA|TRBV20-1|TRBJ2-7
TGCAGTGCTAGAGTTCGGACTAGCCGGGAGCAGTACTTC
CSARVRTSREQYF
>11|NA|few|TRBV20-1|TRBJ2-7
TGCAGTGCTAGTGAGAGCTACGAGCAGTACTTC
CSASESYEQYF
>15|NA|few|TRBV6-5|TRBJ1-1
TGTGCCAGCAGTTACTCTCCAGGTCAGAACACTGAAGCTTTCTTT
CASSYSPGQNTEAFF
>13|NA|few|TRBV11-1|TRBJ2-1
TGTGCCAGCATAGGGGGCTCCTACAATGAGCAGTTCTTC
CASIGGSYNEQFF
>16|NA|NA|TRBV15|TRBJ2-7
TGTGCCACCAGCAGAGATCAAGGTGCACTCCTCTACGAGCAGTACTTC
CATSRDQGALLYEQYF
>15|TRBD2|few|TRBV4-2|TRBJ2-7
TGTGCCAGCAGCCAAGAAAGGCGGGAGACCTACGAGCAGTACTTC
CASSQERRETYEQYF
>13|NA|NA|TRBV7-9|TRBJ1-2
TGTGCCAGCAGCTCGACGACCTACTATGGCTACACCTTC
CASSSTTYYGYTF
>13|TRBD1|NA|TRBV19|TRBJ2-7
TGTGCCGCAAGCCAGACAGGGGCCTACGAGCAGTACTTC
CAASQTGAYEQYF
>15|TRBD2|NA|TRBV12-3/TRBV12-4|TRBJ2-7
TGTGCCAGCACCCTTACTAGCGGGATAGCCTACGAGCAGTACTTC
CASTLTSGIAYEQYF
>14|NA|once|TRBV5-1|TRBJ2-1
TGCGCCAGCAGCTTGGCGAGGGCCCTTAATGAGCAGTTCTTC
CASSLARALNEQFF
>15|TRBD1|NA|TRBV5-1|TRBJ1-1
TGCGCCAGCAGCCCACCCTGGACAGGGGGCACTGAAGCTTTCTTT
CASSPPWTGGTEAFF
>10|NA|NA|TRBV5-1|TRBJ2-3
TGCGCCAGCACCAGGGGAGGGCAGTATTTT
CASTRGGQYF
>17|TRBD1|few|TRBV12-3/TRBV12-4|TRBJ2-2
TGTGCCATCTGGGACAGGGGGTATGGTGGTATTAACGGGGAGCTGTTTTTT
CAIWDRGYGGINGELFF
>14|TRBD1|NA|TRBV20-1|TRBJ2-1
TGCAGTGCGTCACAGGGGCGCACCTACAATGAGCAGTTCTTC
CSASQGRTYNEQFF
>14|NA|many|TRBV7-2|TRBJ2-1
TGTGCCAGCAGCTTAGCTACGAGTAGGGGCGAGCAGTTCTTC
CASSLATSRGEQFF
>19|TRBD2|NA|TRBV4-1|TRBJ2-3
TGCGCCAGCAGCCAAGAAGAAGCAAGACTAGCGGGGGTGCAAGATACGCAGTATTTT
CASSQEEARLAGVQDTQYF